Described below is a single T cell receptor beta chain sequence and its context. Its antigen is currently unknown. The data were taken from a study of response to subunit inactivated influenza vaccine. TCRdb independently ran MiXCR on the RT-PCR reads; one entry per CDR3 protein. Of under 850,000 distinct CDR3 sequences listed, approximately 18% are singletons. Overall study findings and caveats: Each seasonal influenza vaccination, the authors suggested, recruits few new T cells.

CDR3 length: 16 amino acids. The germline CDR1 and CDR2 sequences are SGHRS and YFSETQ. Trimming took 0 bases from V and 0 from J, leaving 11 bases between them. The input for sequencing was PBMCs from blood, taken more than 4 days after vaccination. The genes are TRBV5-1 and TRBJ2-3; D is ambiguous. The TCR sequence derives from a man aged 45-65 years who received an inactivated influenza vaccine. CDR3 residues: CASSLVRTTSTDTQYF. As DNA, the CDR3 is TGCGCCAGCAGCTTGGTCAGGACCACTAGCACAGATACGCAGTATTTT.